Sequencing of this T cell receptor (beta chain) was carried out in a study of CD8+CD57+ T cells in acquired aplastic anemia. The CDR3 has 14 residues. The germline V gene has CDR1 SNHLY and CDR2 FYNNEI. The V segment lost 7 bases and the J segment 2 bases; nucleotides outside the gene matches: 8. CDR3 and TCR beta VDJ profiling relied on a genomic DNA template. TCRdb itself ran the reads through MiXCR, one entry per CDR3 protein. The data show around 190,000 distinct CDR3 sequences, under 65% seen once. There are many counts of this clonotype. The sequence came from a human donor in good health. The specimen sequenced was sorted CD4+, CD8+, or CD8+CD57+ T cells (not recorded which) from PBMCs. The chain employs TRBV2 and TRBJ2-7, with 7 bases fitting TRBD1. CDR3 loop: CASTTGQATYEQYF. The CDR3 region has the DNA TGTGCCAGCACTACCGGACAGGCTACCTACGAGCAGTACTTC. Based on the CDR3 plus reference TRBV2 and TRBJ2-7, the full variable domain is EPEVTQTPSHQVTQMGQEVILRCVPISNHLYFYWYRQILGQKVEFLVSFYNNEISEKSEIFDDQFSVERPDGSNFTLKIRSTKLEDSAMYFCASTTGQATYEQYFGPGTRLTVT.